This T cell receptor (beta chain) is from a study of T cell responses to AZD1222 COVID-19 vaccine. Overall study findings and caveats: Donors, mostly white British, included more females; clonal diversity was possibly underestimated. Baseline testing showed seropositivity in only six or seven AZD1222 recipients. Spike-spanning, vaccine-associated CD4 TCRs were dominant at 160-218 and 743-854.

Notes on this clone: Its matching antigen is unknown.

Looked up from germline, CDR1 is MNHEY and CDR2 is SVGAGI. With 3 bases removed from V and 5 bases from J, the gap between germline ends came to 13 bases. The CDR3 runs to 14 residues. TCRdb's table, derived via immunoSEQ multiplex PCR, lists solely in-frame clones and lacks some. Of roughly 160,000 clones listed, over 75% are singletons. Material: peripheral blood, obtained on day 0 of AZD1222 vaccination. The rearrangement joins TRBV6-5 to TRBJ1-1, with D uncertain. The receptor comes from an adult in good health. This CDR3 reads CASSYIGGRTEAFF. In DNA form, the CDR3 reads TGTGCCAGCAGTTATATTGGAGGGAGGACTGAAGCTTTCTTT.